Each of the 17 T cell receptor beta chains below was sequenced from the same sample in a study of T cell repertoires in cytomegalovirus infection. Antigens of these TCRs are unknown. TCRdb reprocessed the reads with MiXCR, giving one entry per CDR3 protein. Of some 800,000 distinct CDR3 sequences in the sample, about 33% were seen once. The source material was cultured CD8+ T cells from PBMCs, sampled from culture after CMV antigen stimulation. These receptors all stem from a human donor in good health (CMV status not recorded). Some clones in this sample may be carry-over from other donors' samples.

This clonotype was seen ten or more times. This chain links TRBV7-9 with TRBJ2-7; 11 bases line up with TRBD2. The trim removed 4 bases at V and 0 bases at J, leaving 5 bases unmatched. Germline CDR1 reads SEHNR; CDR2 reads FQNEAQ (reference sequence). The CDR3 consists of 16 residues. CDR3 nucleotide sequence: TGTGCCAGCAGCTCTCTAGCGGGGGGCTACTCCTACGAGCAGTACTTC. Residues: CASSSLAGGYSYEQYF.

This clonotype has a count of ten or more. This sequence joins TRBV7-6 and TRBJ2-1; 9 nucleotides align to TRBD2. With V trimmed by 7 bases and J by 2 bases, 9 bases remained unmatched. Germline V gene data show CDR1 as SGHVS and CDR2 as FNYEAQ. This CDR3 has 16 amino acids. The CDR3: CASKAGSGGTYNEQFF. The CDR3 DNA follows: TGTGCCAGCAAAGCTGGTAGCGGGGGAACCTACAATGAGCAGTTCTTC.

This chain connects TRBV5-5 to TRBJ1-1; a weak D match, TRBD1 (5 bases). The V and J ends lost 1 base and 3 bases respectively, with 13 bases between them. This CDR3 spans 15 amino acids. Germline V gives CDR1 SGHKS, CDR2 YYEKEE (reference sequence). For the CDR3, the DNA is TGTGCCAGCAGCTTGTACGGGGGTATGGACACTGAAGCTTTCTTT. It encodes CASSLYGGMDTEAFF.

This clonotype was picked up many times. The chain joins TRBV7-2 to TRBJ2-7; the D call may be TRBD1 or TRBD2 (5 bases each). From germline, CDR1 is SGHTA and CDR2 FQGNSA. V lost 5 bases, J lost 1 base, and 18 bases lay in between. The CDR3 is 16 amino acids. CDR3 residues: CASSASGTYISYEQYF. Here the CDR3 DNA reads TGTGCCAGCAGCGCATCCGGGACCTACATTTCCTACGAGCAGTACTTC.

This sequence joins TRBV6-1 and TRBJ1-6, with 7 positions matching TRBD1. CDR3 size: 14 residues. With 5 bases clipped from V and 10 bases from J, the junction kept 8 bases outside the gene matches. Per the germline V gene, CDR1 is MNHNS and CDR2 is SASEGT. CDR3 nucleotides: TGTGCCAGCAGTCCCCGGACAGGCTACTCACCCCTCCACTTT. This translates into CASSPRTGYSPLHF.

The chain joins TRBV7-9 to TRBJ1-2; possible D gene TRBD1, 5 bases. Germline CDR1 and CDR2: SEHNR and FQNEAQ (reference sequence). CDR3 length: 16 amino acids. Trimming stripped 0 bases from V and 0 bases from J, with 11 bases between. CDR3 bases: TGTGCCAGCAGCTTAGCGGGTGGGGGAGCTAACTATGGCTACACCTTC. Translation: CASSLAGGGANYGYTF.

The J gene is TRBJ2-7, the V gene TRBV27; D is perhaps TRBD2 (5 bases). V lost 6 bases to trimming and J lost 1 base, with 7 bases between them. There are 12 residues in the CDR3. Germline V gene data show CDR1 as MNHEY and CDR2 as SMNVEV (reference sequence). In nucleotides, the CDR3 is TGTGCCAGCAGGGGAGTTTCCTACGAGCAGTACTTC. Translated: CASRGVSYEQYF.

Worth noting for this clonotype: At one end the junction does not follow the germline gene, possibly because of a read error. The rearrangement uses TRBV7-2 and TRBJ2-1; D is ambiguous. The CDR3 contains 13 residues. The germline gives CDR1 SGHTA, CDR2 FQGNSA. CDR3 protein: CVSSRSSYNEQFF. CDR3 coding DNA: TGTGTCAGCAGCAGAAGCTCCTACAATGAGCAGTTCTTC.

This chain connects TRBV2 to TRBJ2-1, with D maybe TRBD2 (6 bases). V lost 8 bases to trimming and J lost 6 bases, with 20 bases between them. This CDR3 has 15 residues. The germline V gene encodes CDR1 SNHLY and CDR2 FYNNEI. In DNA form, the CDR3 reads TGTGCCAGCCCGGAGGGACGCGGGACTTTCAATGAGCAGTTCTTC. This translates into CASPEGRGTFNEQFF.

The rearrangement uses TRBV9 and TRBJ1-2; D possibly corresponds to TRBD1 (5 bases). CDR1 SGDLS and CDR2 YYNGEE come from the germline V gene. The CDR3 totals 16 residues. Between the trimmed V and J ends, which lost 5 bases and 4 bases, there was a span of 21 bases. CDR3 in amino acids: CASRGPAGRYGYGYTF. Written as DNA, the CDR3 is TGTGCCAGCAGGGGGCCAGCTGGACGGTATGGCTATGGCTACACCTTC.

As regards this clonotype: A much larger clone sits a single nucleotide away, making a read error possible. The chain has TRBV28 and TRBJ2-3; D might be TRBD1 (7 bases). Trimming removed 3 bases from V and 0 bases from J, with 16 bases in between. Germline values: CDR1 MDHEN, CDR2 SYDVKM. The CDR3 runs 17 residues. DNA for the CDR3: TGTGCCAGCAGTTTTCGCCGGACAGGACTAAGCACAGATACGCAGTATTTT. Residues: CASSFRRTGLSTDTQYF.

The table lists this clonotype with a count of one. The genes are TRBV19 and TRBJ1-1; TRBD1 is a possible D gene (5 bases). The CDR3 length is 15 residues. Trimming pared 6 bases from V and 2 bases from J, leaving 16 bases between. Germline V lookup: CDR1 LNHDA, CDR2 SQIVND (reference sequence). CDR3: CASSTPRQGNTEAFF. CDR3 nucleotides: TGTGCCAGTAGCACCCCCCGTCAGGGCAACACTGAAGCTTTCTTT. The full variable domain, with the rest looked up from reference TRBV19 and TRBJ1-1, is DGGITQSPKYLFRKEGQNVTLSCEQNLNHDAMYWYRQDPGQGLRLIYYSQIVNDFQKGDIAEGYSVSREKKESFPLTVTSAQKNPTAFYLCASSTPRQGNTEAFFGQGTRLTVV.

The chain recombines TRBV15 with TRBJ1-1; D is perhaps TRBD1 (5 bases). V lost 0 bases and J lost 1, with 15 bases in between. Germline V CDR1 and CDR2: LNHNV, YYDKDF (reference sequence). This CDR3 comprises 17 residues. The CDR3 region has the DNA TGTGCCACCAGCAGAGAGTATGGAGGGGCTGAGAACACTGAAGCTTTCTTT. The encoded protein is CATSREYGGAENTEAFF.

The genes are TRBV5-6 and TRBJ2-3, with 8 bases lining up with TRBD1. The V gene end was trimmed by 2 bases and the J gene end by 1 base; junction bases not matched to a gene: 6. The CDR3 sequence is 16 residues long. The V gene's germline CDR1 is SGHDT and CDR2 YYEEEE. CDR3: CASSLPSGGGTDTQYF. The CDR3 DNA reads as TGTGCCAGCAGCTTACCCTCAGGGGGCGGCACAGATACGCAGTATTTT.

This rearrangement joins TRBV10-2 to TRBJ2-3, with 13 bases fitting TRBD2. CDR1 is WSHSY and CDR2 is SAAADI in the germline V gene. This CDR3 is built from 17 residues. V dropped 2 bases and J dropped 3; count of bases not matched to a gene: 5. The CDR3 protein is CASSERTSGGRTDTQYF. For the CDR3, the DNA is TGCGCCAGCAGTGAGCGGACTAGCGGGGGCCGGACAGATACGCAGTATTTT.

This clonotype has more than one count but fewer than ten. CDR3 region: CASSFGTGAGTGELFF. The CDR3 nucleotides read TGTGCCAGCAGTTTTGGAACAGGGGCTGGAACCGGGGAGCTGTTTTTT. The chain has TRBV27 and TRBJ2-2; 7 bases align to TRBD1. This CDR3 has 16 residues. Germline V gives CDR1 MNHEY, CDR2 SMNVEV (reference sequence). V lost 3 bases, J lost 5 bases, and 9 bases stayed unmatched.

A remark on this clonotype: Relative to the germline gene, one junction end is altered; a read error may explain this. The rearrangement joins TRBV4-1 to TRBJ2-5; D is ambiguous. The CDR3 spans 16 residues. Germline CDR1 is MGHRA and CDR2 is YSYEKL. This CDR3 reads CASSQDPTAALGTQYF. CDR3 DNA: TGTGCCAGCAGCCAAGATCCGACCGCAGCCTTGGGGACCCAGTACTTC.